The clone carrying this TCR beta chain appeared a single time. Its target is not known. Brentuximab vedotin exposure varied, and every patient relapsed after autologous stem cell transplantation. The protocol was immunoSEQ multiplex PCR, while the TCRdb copy is restricted to in-frame clones and leaves out a portion. Of 66,000 or so clones listed, roughly two thirds were seen once; the top ten hold 7% to 10%. The V gene's germline CDR1 is SGDLS and CDR2 YYNGEE. The V segment lost 0 bases and the J segment 6 bases; nucleotides outside the gene matches: 6. CDR3 size: 15 residues. This entry comes from a study of PD-1 blockade in classical Hodgkin lymphoma. General study findings and limits: Patients who responded completely had about the same baseline diversity as newly diagnosed patients. By C4D1, CD4+ diversity increased significantly, especially in complete responders.

The sample here was peripheral blood mononuclear cells (PBMCs), taken before the second cycle of nivolumab. This chain links TRBV9 with TRBJ2-3, with 8 bases fitting TRBD2. The sequence was obtained from a human donor with classical Hodgkin lymphoma. CDR3 protein: CASSVAGGPGDTQYF. The CDR3 DNA reads TGTGCCAGCAGCGTAGCGGGGGGGCCTGGTGATACGCAGTATTTT.